This T cell receptor beta chain originates from a study of T cell responses to AZD1222 COVID-19 vaccine. Notes on this clone: Its target is not known.

Data came from immunoSEQ multiplex PCR; TCRdb stores just in-frame clones and leaves some out. Found here are around 81,000 clones, about 82% of them singletons; the top ten hold around 3%. Study-wide findings and caveats: Among AZD1222 vaccinees, only 5 or 6 were seropositive at baseline. Clonal diversity was possibly underestimated, and white British individuals and females predominated among donors. Unmutated variant regions are reportedly targeted by nearly half of spike-specific TCRs.

Germline lookup yields CDR1 MNHEY and CDR2 SVGAGI. The CDR3 contains 13 residues. Trimming removed 6 bases at V and 0 bases at J, with 6 bases between. V gene TRBV6-5 combines with J gene TRBJ1-5; D remains ambiguous. The clonotype comes from an adult in good health. The input for sequencing was peripheral blood, taken on day 0 of AZD1222 vaccination. CDR3 region: CASSTNSNQPQHF. The CDR3 coding sequence is TGTGCCAGCAGCACAAATAGCAATCAGCCCCAGCATTTT.